The clone carrying this TCR beta chain was recorded at least ten times. V was clipped by 0 bases and J by 4 bases; unmatched bases: 5. CDR1 and CDR2 (germline): MGHRA, YSYEKL. The CDR3 sequence is 16 residues long. The sample originates from a study of T-cell reconstitution after alpha-beta-depleted transplantation in children. This sample's TCRbeta library carried unique molecular identifier barcodes. TCRdb re-called the PCR reads with MiXCR, one entry per CDR3 protein. This sample has some 350,000 distinct CDR3 sequences, with 10% to 13% found just once. The chain links TRBV4-1 to TRBJ2-1; TRBD2 matches at 8 bases. The specimen comprised PBMCs from the stem cell graft donor, sampled from the stem cell graft. This clonotype was obtained from a human donor who donated a stem cell graft to a child with acute lymphoblastic leukemia. The CDR3 DNA is TGCGCCAGCAGCCAAGATCCCGGGACTAGATACAATGAGCAGTTCTTC. Encoded protein: CASSQDPGTRYNEQFF.